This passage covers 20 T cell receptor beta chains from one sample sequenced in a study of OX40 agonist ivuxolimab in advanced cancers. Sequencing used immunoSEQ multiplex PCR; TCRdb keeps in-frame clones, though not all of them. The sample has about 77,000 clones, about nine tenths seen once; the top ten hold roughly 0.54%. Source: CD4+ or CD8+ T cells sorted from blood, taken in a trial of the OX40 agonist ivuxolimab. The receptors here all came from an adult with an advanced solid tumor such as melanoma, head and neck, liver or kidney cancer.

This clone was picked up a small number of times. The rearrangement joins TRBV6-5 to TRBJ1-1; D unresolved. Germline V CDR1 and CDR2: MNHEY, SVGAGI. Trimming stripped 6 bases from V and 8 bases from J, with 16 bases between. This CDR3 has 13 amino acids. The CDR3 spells CASSPRTVREAFF. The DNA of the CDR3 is TGTGCCAGCAGCCCCCGGACGGTTCGGGAAGCTTTCTTT.

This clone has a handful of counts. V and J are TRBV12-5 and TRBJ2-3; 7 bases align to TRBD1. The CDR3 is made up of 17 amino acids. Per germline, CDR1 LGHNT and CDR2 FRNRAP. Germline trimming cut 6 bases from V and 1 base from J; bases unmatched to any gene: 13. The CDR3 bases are TGTGCTAGTGGGACGGGACAGTATCAGTCTCGCACAGATACGCAGTATTTT. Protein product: CASGTGQYQSRTDTQYF. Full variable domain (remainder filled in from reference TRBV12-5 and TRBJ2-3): DARVTQTPRHKVTEMGQEVTMRCQPILGHNTVFWYRQTMMQGLELLAYFRNRAPLDDSGMPKDRFSAEMPDATLATLKIQPSEPRDSAVYFCASGTGQYQSRTDTQYFGPGTRLTVL.

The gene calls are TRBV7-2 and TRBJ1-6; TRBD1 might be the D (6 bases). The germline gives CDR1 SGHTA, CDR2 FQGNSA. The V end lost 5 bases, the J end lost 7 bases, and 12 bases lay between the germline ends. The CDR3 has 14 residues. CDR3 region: CASSPNTGNSPLHF. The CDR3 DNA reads TGTGCCAGCAGCCCGAACACAGGGAATTCACCCCTCCACTTT.

The chain's CDR3 is CASSSSGGNQETQYF. In nucleotides, the CDR3 is TGCGCCAGCAGCTCCTCAGGGGGGAACCAAGAGACCCAGTACTTC. The rearrangement uses TRBV5-1 and TRBJ2-5; D may be TRBD1 (7 bases). The CDR3 covers 15 residues. In germline, CDR1 is SGHRS, CDR2 YFSETQ. Trimming removed 3 bases from V and 0 bases from J, with 12 bases in between.

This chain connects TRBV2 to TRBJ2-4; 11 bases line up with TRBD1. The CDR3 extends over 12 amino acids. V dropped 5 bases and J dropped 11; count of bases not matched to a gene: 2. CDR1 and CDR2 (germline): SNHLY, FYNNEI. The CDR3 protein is CASSWDRGVQYF. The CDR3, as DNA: TGTGCCAGCAGTTGGGACAGGGGGGTTCAGTACTTC.

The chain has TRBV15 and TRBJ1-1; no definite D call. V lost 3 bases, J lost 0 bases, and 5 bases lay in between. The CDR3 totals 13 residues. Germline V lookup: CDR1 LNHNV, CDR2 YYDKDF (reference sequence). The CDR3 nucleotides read TGTGCCACCAGCAGGGTAGTGAACACTGAAGCTTTCTTT. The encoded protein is CATSRVVNTEAFF. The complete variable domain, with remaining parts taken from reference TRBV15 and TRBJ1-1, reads DAMVIQNPRYQVTQFGKPVTLSCSQTLNHNVMYWYQQKSSQAPKLLFHYYDKDFNNEADTPDNFQSRRPNTSFCFLDIRSPGLGDTAMYLCATSRVVNTEAFFGQGTRLTVV.

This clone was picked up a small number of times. The CDR3 loop reads CASSLAANTEAFF. In DNA, the CDR3 is TGTGCCAGCAGCTTAGCGGCGAACACTGAAGCTTTCTTT. The chain carries TRBV7-9 and TRBJ1-1; D remains unclear. The V gene's germline CDR1 is SEHNR and CDR2 FQNEAQ (reference sequence). Trimming cost V 0 bases and J 1 base, with 3 bases left between them. The CDR3 sequence is 13 residues long.

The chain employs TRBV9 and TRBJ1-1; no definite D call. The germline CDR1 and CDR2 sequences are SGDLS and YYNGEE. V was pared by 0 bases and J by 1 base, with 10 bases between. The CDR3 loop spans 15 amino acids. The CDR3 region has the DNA TGTGCCAGCAGCGTAGTTAAGGGCCAGAACACTGAAGCTTTCTTT. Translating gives CASSVVKGQNTEAFF. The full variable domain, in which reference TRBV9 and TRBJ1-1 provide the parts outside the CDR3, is DSGVTQTPKHLITATGQRVTLRCSPRSGDLSVYWYQQSLDQGLQFLIQYYNGEERAKGNILERFSAQQFPDLHSELNLSSLELGDSALYFCASSVVKGQNTEAFFGQGTRLTVV.

CDR3 in amino acids: CASSSTGPEQYF. The CDR3 region has the DNA TGTGCCAGCAGTTCGACAGGGCCCGAGCAGTACTTC. This chain uses TRBV28 with TRBJ2-7, with 7 nucleotides matching TRBD1. Germline CDR1 MDHEN, CDR2 SYDVKM. With V trimmed by 4 bases and J by 6 bases, 3 bases remained unmatched. The CDR3 has 12 amino acids.

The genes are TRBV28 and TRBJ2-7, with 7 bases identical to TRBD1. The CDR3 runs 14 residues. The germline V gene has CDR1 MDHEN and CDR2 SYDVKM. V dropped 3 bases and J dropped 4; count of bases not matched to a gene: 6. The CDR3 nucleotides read TGTGCCAGCAGTTTCCAGGGGGTGGGTTACGAGCAGTACTTC. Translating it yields CASSFQGVGYEQYF.

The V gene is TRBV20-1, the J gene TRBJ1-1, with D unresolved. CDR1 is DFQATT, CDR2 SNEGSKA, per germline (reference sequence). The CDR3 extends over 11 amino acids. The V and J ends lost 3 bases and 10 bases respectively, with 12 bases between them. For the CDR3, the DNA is TGCAGTGCTAGGCAGGCATATACAGCTTTCTTT. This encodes CSARQAYTAFF.

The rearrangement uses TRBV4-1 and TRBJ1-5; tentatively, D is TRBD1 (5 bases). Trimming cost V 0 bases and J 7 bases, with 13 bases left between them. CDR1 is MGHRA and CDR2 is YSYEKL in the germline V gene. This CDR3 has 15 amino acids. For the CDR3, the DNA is TGCGCCAGCAGCCAAGAACGGCAGGGCCACCAGCCCCAGCATTTT. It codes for CASSQERQGHQPQHF.

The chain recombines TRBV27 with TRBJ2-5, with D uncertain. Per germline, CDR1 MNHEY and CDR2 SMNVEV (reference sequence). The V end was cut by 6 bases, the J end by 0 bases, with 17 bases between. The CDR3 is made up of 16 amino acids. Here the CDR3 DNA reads TGTGCCAGCAGGGGGTTTGGAGTCGGGTACCAAGAGACCCAGTACTTC. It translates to CASRGFGVGYQETQYF.

Here the CDR3 DNA reads TGTGCCAGCAGCTCGGGACAGGGGGCGAGCACCGGGGAGCTGTTTTTT. Its translation: CASSSGQGASTGELFF. The V gene is TRBV5-4, the J gene TRBJ2-2; 12 bases agree with TRBD1. Germline-derived CDR1 and CDR2 are SGHNT and YYREEE (reference sequence). This CDR3 has 16 amino acids. V trimming: 3 bases; J trimming: 4 bases; junction bases outside the gene matches: 4. The complete variable domain, with remaining parts taken from reference TRBV5-4 and TRBJ2-2, reads ETGVTQSPTHLIKTRGQQVTLRCSSQSGHNTVSWYQQALGQGPQFIFQYYREEENGRGNFPPRFSGLQFPNYSSELNVNALELDDSALYLCASSSGQGASTGELFFGEGSRLTVL.

The CDR3 here is CASSQDTGLFTEAFF. Written as DNA, the CDR3 is TGTGCCAGCAGCCAAGATACGGGCCTCTTCACTGAAGCTTTCTTT. The V and J genes are TRBV4-2 and TRBJ1-1; no clear D gene. This CDR3 has 15 residues. CDR1 is LGHNA, CDR2 YNFKEQ, per germline. Trimming took 0 bases from V and 4 from J, leaving 12 bases between them.

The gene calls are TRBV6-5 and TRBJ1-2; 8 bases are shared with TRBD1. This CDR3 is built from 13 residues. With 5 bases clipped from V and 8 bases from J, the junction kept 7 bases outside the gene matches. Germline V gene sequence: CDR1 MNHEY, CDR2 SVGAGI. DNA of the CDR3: TGTGCCAGCAGTCGCAGGGGGCAAGGCGGCTACACCTTC. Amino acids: CASSRRGQGGYTF.

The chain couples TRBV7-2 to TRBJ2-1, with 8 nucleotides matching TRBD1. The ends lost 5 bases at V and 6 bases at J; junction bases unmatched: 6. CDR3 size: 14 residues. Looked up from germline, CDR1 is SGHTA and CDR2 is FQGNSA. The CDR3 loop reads CASSLQGVPNEQFF. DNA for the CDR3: TGTGCCAGCAGCCTACAGGGGGTCCCCAATGAGCAGTTCTTC.

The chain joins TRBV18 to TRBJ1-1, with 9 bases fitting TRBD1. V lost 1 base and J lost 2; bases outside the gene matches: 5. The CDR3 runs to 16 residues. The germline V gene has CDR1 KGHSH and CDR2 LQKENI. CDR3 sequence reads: CASSPQGTGINTEAFF. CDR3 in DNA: TGTGCCAGCTCACCACAGGGGACAGGGATTAACACTGAAGCTTTCTTT.

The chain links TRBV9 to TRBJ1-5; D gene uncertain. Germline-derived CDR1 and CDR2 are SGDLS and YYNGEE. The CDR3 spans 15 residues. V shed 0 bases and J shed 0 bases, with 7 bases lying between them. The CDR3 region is CASSVGVNSNQPQHF. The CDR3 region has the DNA TGTGCCAGCAGCGTAGGAGTTAATAGCAATCAGCCCCAGCATTTT.

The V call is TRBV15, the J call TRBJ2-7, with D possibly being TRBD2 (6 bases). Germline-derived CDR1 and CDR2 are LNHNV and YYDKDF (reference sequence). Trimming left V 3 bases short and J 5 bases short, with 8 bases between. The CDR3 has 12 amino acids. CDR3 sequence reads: CATSSGGDEQYF. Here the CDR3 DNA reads TGTGCCACCAGCAGCGGAGGGGACGAGCAGTACTTC.